Listed here is a single TCR beta chain. The data stem from a study of OX40 agonist ivuxolimab in advanced cancers. TCRdb keeps only in-frame clones here, not all; method: immunoSEQ multiplex PCR. The data hold more than 40,000 clones, with 77% observed a single time. Trimming took off 2 bases at V and 6 bases at J, with 14 bases between the two ends. The length of the CDR3 is 14 residues. The germline V gene has CDR1 MNHNS and CDR2 SASEGT. The V gene is TRBV6-1, the J gene TRBJ2-7; possible D gene TRBD2, 5 bases. The receptor was derived from an adult with an advanced solid tumor such as melanoma, head and neck, liver or kidney cancer. Here the sequenced sample was CD4+ or CD8+ T cells sorted from blood, taken in a trial of the OX40 agonist ivuxolimab. For the CDR3, the DNA is TGTGCCAGCAGTGAAACCCGGGGATCAGGCGAGCAGTACTTC. This encodes CASSETRGSGEQYF.